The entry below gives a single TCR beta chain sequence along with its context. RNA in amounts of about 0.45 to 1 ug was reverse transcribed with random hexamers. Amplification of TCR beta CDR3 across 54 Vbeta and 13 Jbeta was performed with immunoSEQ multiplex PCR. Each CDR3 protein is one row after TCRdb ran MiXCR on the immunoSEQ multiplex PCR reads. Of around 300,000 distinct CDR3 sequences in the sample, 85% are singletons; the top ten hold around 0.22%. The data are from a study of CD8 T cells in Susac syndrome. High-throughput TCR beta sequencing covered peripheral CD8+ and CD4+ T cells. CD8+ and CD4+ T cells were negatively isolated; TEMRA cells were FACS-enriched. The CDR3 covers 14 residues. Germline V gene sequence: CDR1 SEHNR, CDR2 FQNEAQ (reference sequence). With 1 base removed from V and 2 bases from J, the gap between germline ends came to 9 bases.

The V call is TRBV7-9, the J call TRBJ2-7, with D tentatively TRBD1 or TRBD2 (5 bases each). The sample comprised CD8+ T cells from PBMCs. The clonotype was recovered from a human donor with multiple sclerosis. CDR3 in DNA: TGTGCCAGCAGCTTAGTCGGGGCCCCCTACGAGCAGTACTTC. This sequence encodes CASSLVGAPYEQYF. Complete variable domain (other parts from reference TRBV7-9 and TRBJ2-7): DTGVSQNPRHKITKRGQNVTFRCDPISEHNRLYWYRQTLGQGPEFLTYFQNEAQLEKSRLLSDRFSAERPKGSFSTLEIQRTEQGDSAMYLCASSLVGAPYEQYFGPGTRLTVT.